Following are 28 T cell receptor beta chains from one sample sequenced in a study of OX40 agonist ivuxolimab in advanced cancers. TCRdb's table, derived via immunoSEQ multiplex PCR, lists solely in-frame clones and lacks some. This repertoire shows about 68,000 clones, roughly 90% found once; its top ten account for 0.75% to 1%. Sample: CD4+ or CD8+ T cells sorted from blood, taken in a trial of the OX40 agonist ivuxolimab. The receptors derive from an adult with an advanced solid tumor such as melanoma, head and neck, liver or kidney cancer.

This chain connects TRBV6-5 to TRBJ1-4; D is undetermined. CDR1 and CDR2 (germline): MNHEY, SVGAGI. V lost 0 bases, J lost 3 bases, and 8 bases lay in between. This CDR3 comprises 15 residues. The CDR3 reads CASSYSSRSNEKLFF. DNA of the CDR3: TGTGCCAGCAGTTACTCTTCACGGTCTAATGAAAAACTGTTTTTT.

V usage is TRBV6-4 and J usage is TRBJ2-3; D perhaps matches TRBD1 (5 bases). The V gene lost 6 bases and the J gene lost 7 bases, with 14 bases spanning the gap. Germline V gives CDR1 MRHNA, CDR2 SNTAGT. The CDR3 is 13 residues long. In nucleotides, the CDR3 is TGTGCCAGCAGCGGCGCAGGGCGGAATACGCAGTATTTT. Translating it yields CASSGAGRNTQYF.

The gene calls are TRBV5-8 and TRBJ1-2, with 9 nucleotides matching TRBD1. Germline V gene sequence: CDR1 SGHTS, CDR2 YDEGEE. V was pared by 0 bases and J by 5 bases, with 8 bases of the junction left unmatched. The CDR3 runs to 16 residues. The CDR3 DNA sequence: TGTGCCAGCAGCTTGGTCGCCGGGACAGGGAAATATGGCTACACCTTC. Its translation: CASSLVAGTGKYGYTF. Filled out from reference TRBV5-8 and TRBJ1-2, the complete variable domain reads EAGVTQSPTHLIKTRGQQATLRCSPISGHTSVYWYQQALGLGLQFLLWYDEGEERNRGNFPPRFSGRQFPNYSSELNVNALELEDSALYLCASSLVAGTGKYGYTFGSGTRLTVV.

This chain uses TRBV19 with TRBJ2-1; D is perhaps TRBD2 (6 bases). This CDR3 is 13 amino acids long. Trimming stripped 10 bases from V and 3 bases from J, with 13 bases between. Germline V gene lookup returns CDR1 LNHDA and CDR2 SQIVND (reference sequence). The CDR3 region is CATLGTVYNEQFF. CDR3 bases: TGTGCCACCCTAGGGACTGTCTACAATGAGCAGTTCTTC.

The V gene is TRBV28, the J gene TRBJ2-6; D perhaps matches TRBD2 (5 bases). Germline V gene data show CDR1 as MDHEN and CDR2 as SYDVKM. Trimming removed 3 bases at V and 1 base at J, with 13 bases between. This CDR3 spans 17 amino acids. The CDR3 nucleotides are TGTGCCAGCAGTTTTTCTGGGTCGGGGTCTGGGGCCAACGTCCTGACTTTC. Translating gives CASSFSGSGSGANVLTF.

The genes are TRBV27 and TRBJ1-1; possible D gene TRBD1, 6 bases. This CDR3 has 15 amino acids. Per germline, CDR1 MNHEY and CDR2 SMNVEV (reference sequence). The CDR3 sequence: CGGQGERTMNTEAFF. The CDR3 bases are TGTGGGGGGCAGGGAGAAAGAACTATGAACACTGAAGCTTTCTTT.

The chain combines TRBV15 with TRBJ2-1, with D perhaps given as TRBD1 or TRBD2 (6 bases each). This CDR3 region has 15 residues. The V gene lost 1 base and the J gene lost 3 bases, with 10 bases spanning the gap. CDR1 is LNHNV, CDR2 YYDKDF, per germline (reference sequence). CDR3 loop: CATSRVADSYNEQFF. The CDR3 coding sequence is TGTGCCACCAGCAGAGTAGCGGACAGCTACAATGAGCAGTTCTTC.

This sequence joins TRBV27 and TRBJ2-5, with 16 bases matching TRBD2. TRBJ2-7 matches the DNA end more closely, so the J call is doubtful. This CDR3 region has 20 residues. Germline CDR1 is MNHEY and CDR2 is SMNVEV (reference sequence). CDR3 sequence: CASSSAVPGLAGGKSYEQYF. CDR3 nucleotide sequence: TGTGCCAGCAGTTCCGCCGTCCCGGGACTAGCGGGAGGGAAATCCTACGAGCAGTACTTC.

The chain joins TRBV20-1 to TRBJ2-1; 8 bases fit TRBD2. The V gene's germline CDR1 is DFQATT and CDR2 SNEGSKA (reference sequence). The J segment lost 14 bases and the V segment lost 4 bases, leaving 7 bases of the junction unmatched. CDR3 length: 11 residues. CDR3 coding DNA: TGCAGTGCTAAGCGGGGGAGGGTCGAGTTCTTC. It translates to CSAKRGRVEFF.

CDR3 DNA: TGTGCCAGCAGCTTAGCAGGGGGCATCACTGAAGCTTTCTTT. The encoded protein is CASSLAGGITEAFF. V and J are TRBV7-9 and TRBJ1-1; 7 nucleotides line up with TRBD1. The germline V gene encodes CDR1 SEHNR and CDR2 FQNEAQ (reference sequence). This CDR3 has 14 amino acids. V shed 0 bases, J shed 4 bases, and the junction held 2 bases outside the gene matches.

The chain uses TRBV5-1 and TRBJ1-1, with 9 bases that match TRBD1. The trim removed 4 bases at V and 1 base at J, leaving 2 bases unmatched. The CDR3 covers 14 residues. Germline CDR1 is SGHRS and CDR2 is YFSETQ. The CDR3 sequence is CASSEGQGNTEAFF. CDR3 nucleotides: TGCGCCAGCAGCGAGGGACAGGGGAACACTGAAGCTTTCTTT.

This sequence joins TRBV6-5 and TRBJ2-7; D may correspond to TRBD1 or TRBD2 (5 bases each). The germline V and J ends were trimmed by 2 bases and 3 bases, with 8 bases remaining between them. Germline values: CDR1 MNHEY, CDR2 SVGAGI. The CDR3 consists of 13 residues. CDR3 loop: CASSYGGNYEQYF. CDR3 nucleotides: TGTGCCAGCAGTTACGGGGGAAACTACGAGCAGTACTTC.

The chain combines TRBV6-6 with TRBJ1-2; D is undetermined. This CDR3 is 15 amino acids long. V was trimmed by 6 bases and J by 7 bases, leaving 21 bases between them. Germline V gene lookup returns CDR1 MNHNY and CDR2 SVGAGI (reference sequence). CDR3 sequence: CASRPPLGKATGYTF. The CDR3 DNA sequence: TGTGCCAGCAGGCCACCGTTGGGTAAGGCTACTGGCTACACCTTC.

CDR3 bases: TGTGCCAGCAGCTTCACCTTCGGGGAGCTGTTTTTT. Protein product: CASSFTFGELFF. The V and J genes are TRBV7-8 and TRBJ2-2; D is unclear. The CDR3 runs to 12 residues. Germline-derived CDR1 and CDR2 are SGHVS and FQNEAQ. V gave up 3 bases and J gave up 7 bases, with 6 bases separating them. Supplemented by reference TRBV7-8 and TRBJ2-2, the full variable domain reads GAGVSQSPRYKVAKRGQDVALRCDPISGHVSLFWYQQALGQGPEFLTYFQNEAQLDKSGLPSDRFFAERPEGSVSTLKIQRTQQEDSAVYLCASSFTFGELFFGEGSRLTVL.

This chain connects TRBV9 to TRBJ2-5; TRBD1 is a possible D gene (8 bases). V gave up 4 bases and J gave up 7 bases, with 17 bases separating them. CDR3 length equals 14 residues. Germline V CDR1 and CDR2: SGDLS, YYNGEE. For the CDR3, the DNA is TGTGCCAGCAGCTCCTCGACAGGGGAGGGGACCCAGTACTTC. Translating gives CASSSSTGEGTQYF.

The CDR3 is CASSNRHEQYF. DNA for the CDR3: TGTGCCAGCAGCAATAGACACGAGCAGTACTTC. V gene TRBV27 combines with J gene TRBJ2-7, with D hard to call. This CDR3 has 11 amino acids. Germline assignment: CDR1 MNHEY and CDR2 SMNVEV (reference sequence). V shed 6 bases and J shed 5 bases, with 8 bases lying between them.

The chain is built from TRBV19 and TRBJ2-3; maybe TRBD1 (5 bases). CDR1 is LNHDA and CDR2 is SQIVND in the germline V gene (reference sequence). Trimming pared 1 base from V and 2 bases from J, leaving 10 bases between. The CDR3 is made up of 15 amino acids. This CDR3 is CASSIGGTYTDTQYF. The CDR3 DNA reads as TGTGCCAGTAGTATAGGGGGCACATACACAGATACGCAGTATTTT. The full variable domain, with the rest looked up from reference TRBV19 and TRBJ2-3, is DGGITQSPKYLFRKEGQNVTLSCEQNLNHDAMYWYRQDPGQGLRLIYYSQIVNDFQKGDIAEGYSVSREKKESFPLTVTSAQKNPTAFYLCASSIGGTYTDTQYFGPGTRLTVL.

This chain connects TRBV27 to TRBJ2-7; 11 positions match TRBD2. This CDR3 has 15 residues. Trimming cost V 8 bases and J 2 bases; bases outside gene matches: 8. Germline-derived CDR1 and CDR2 are MNHEY and SMNVEV (reference sequence). CDR3 in amino acids: CASGKRLAGPYEQYF. CDR3 sequence (DNA): TGTGCCAGCGGGAAAAGACTAGCGGGACCCTACGAGCAGTACTTC.

This rearrangement joins TRBV13 to TRBJ2-3, with TRBD1 matching over 7 bases. The V gene end was trimmed by 3 bases and the J gene end by 2 bases; junction bases not matched to a gene: 2. CDR3 length: 14 residues. In germline, CDR1 is PRHDT, CDR2 FYEKMQ (reference sequence). The chain's CDR3 is CASSFGQATDTQYF. CDR3 nucleotides: TGTGCCAGCAGCTTCGGACAGGCCACAGATACGCAGTATTTT.

V and J are TRBV10-3 and TRBJ2-2; 11 bases agree with TRBD1. The CDR3 spans 17 residues. Germline trimming cut 3 bases from V and 4 bases from J; bases unmatched to any gene: 7. Germline assignment: CDR1 ENHRY and CDR2 SYGVKD. The CDR3 is CAISDPGTGGVTGELFF. The CDR3 DNA sequence: TGTGCCATCAGTGACCCTGGGACAGGGGGGGTCACCGGGGAGCTGTTTTTT.

The chain is built from TRBV9 and TRBJ2-3, with TRBD1 matching 8 bases. The J segment lost 6 bases and the V segment lost 0 bases, leaving 9 bases of the junction unmatched. This CDR3 spans 16 amino acids. The germline V gene has CDR1 SGDLS and CDR2 YYNGEE. CDR3 sequence reads: CASSVGIGQGIDTQYF. Written as DNA, the CDR3 is TGTGCCAGCAGCGTAGGTATCGGACAGGGAATCGATACGCAGTATTTT.

Only one count was recorded for this clone. Mismatch with germline at one junction end may stem from a read error. CDR3 protein: CASSLPAGQGNTGELFF. The DNA of the CDR3 is TGTGCTAGCAGCTTACCCGCCGGACAGGGGAACACCGGGGAGCTGTTTTTT. The chain combines TRBV7-7 with TRBJ2-2, with TRBD1 identical over 8 bases. CDR1 and CDR2 (germline): SSHAT, FNYEAQ (reference sequence). CDR3 length: 17 amino acids.

The CDR3 DNA is TGCGCCAGCAGCCAAGAATACTGGATTTCCTACGAGCAGTACTTC. Protein: CASSQEYWISYEQYF. The V and J genes are TRBV4-1 and TRBJ2-7; D is unresolved. CDR3 length: 15 amino acids. The germline gives CDR1 MGHRA, CDR2 YSYEKL. V was trimmed by 0 bases and J by 1 base, leaving 10 bases between them.

The chain has TRBV7-9 and TRBJ2-2; TRBD2 matches at 8 bases. CDR3 size: 16 residues. V shed 4 bases and J 1 base; nucleotides not matched to a gene: 5. CDR1 is SEHNR and CDR2 is FQNEAQ in the germline V gene (reference sequence). The CDR3 region is CASSSEAGGNTGELFF. In nucleotides, the CDR3 is TGTGCCAGCAGCTCTGAGGCGGGGGGGAACACCGGGGAGCTGTTTTTT.

DNA of the CDR3: TGTGCCAGCAGTCTCCCGGGACTAGCGGGTTCAGAGACCCAGTACTTC. It translates to CASSLPGLAGSETQYF. The chain employs TRBV28 and TRBJ2-5; 12 positions agree with TRBD2. From germline, CDR1 is MDHEN and CDR2 SYDVKM. J gave up 4 bases and V 5 bases, and 8 bases lay outside the gene matches. CDR3 length: 16 residues.

CDR3 protein: CASSPPGANVLTF. The DNA of the CDR3 is TGTGCCAGCAGCCCACCGGGGGCCAACGTCCTGACTTTC. The V gene is TRBV7-9, the J gene TRBJ2-6; D not certain. The V and J ends lost 5 bases and 4 bases respectively, with 6 bases between them. This CDR3 region has 13 residues. The germline gives CDR1 SEHNR, CDR2 FQNEAQ (reference sequence). The full variable domain, with the rest looked up from reference TRBV7-9 and TRBJ2-6, is DTGVSQNPRHKITKRGQNVTFRCDPISEHNRLYWYRQTLGQGPEFLTYFQNEAQLEKSRLLSDRFSAERPKGSFSTLEIQRTEQGDSAMYLCASSPPGANVLTFGAGSRLTVL.

The CDR3 loop is CASRNTKANEKLFF. CDR3 bases: TGTGCCAGCAGAAACACCAAGGCTAATGAAAAACTGTTTTTT. This chain links TRBV2 with TRBJ1-4, with D unresolved. The CDR3 has 14 amino acids. Germline-derived CDR1 and CDR2 are SNHLY and FYNNEI. V was cut by 6 bases and J by 3 bases, with 11 bases left in between.

This chain joins TRBV6-1 and TRBJ2-5; TRBD2 might be the D (6 bases). V dropped 8 bases and J dropped 5 bases, with 12 bases sitting between them. The germline V gene has CDR1 MNHNS and CDR2 SASEGT. The CDR3 has 12 amino acids. The CDR3 here is CASSGVGETQYF. The CDR3, as DNA: TGTGCCAGCTCGGGAGTAGGGGAGACCCAGTACTTC.